This T cell receptor beta chain was sequenced in a study of CD8 T cells in Susac syndrome. General study findings and limits: As acknowledged by the study, its TCR sequencing and HLA analysis included a relatively small number of individuals.

CDR1 and CDR2 (germline): SGHTA, FQGNSA. This CDR3 spans 14 amino acids. Trimming took 4 bases from V and 3 from J; bases not matched to a gene: 5. With random hexamers, reverse transcription was performed on about 0.5 to 1 ug of RNA. TCRdb re-called the immunoSEQ multiplex PCR reads through MiXCR, storing one row per CDR3 protein. The sample lists 100,000 to 150,000 distinct CDR3 sequences; around 80% were seen once. CD8+ and CD4+ blood T cells underwent TCR beta sequencing. This clonotype has just a few counts. Its antigen is undetermined. The chain recombines TRBV7-2 with TRBJ1-1, with 7 bases aligning to TRBD1. The sequence derives from a human donor with multiple sclerosis. The source material was CD8+ T cells from PBMCs. The CDR3 DNA reads TGTGCCAGCAGCTCACAGGGGAGGGACACTGAAGCTTTCTTT. It is translated as CASSSQGRDTEAFF.